The present entry profiles one TCR beta chain with its context. Membership in each cohort depended on participant-reported clinical history. Those designated as exposed participants met a COVID-19 case within 2 weeks before study entry. This specimen comes from a study of blood T cell repertoires in COVID-19. Study at large: COVID-19 samples, acute and convalescent, were from the United States, Italy and Spain. PBMCs, B-cell-depleted T cells, or T cells provided the cDNA or gDNA that made up the material.

TCRdb keeps only in-frame clones here, not all; method: immunoSEQ multiplex PCR. In the table there are about 200,000 clones, roughly four fifths of which are singletons. Sequencing was carried out using PBMCs or T cells enriched from blood (not recorded which). The receptor comes from a woman between 50 and 59 years old who had been exposed to COVID-19.

This CDR3 is CASSPTDTEGYTF. For the CDR3, the DNA is TGTGCCAGCAGCCCGACAGACACGGAAGGCTACACCTTC. This sequence joins TRBV6-4 and TRBJ1-2; D might be TRBD1 (5 bases). V was clipped by 6 bases and J by 8 bases, with 16 bases between them. Looked up from germline, CDR1 is MRHNA and CDR2 is SNTAGT. CDR3 length equals 13 residues.